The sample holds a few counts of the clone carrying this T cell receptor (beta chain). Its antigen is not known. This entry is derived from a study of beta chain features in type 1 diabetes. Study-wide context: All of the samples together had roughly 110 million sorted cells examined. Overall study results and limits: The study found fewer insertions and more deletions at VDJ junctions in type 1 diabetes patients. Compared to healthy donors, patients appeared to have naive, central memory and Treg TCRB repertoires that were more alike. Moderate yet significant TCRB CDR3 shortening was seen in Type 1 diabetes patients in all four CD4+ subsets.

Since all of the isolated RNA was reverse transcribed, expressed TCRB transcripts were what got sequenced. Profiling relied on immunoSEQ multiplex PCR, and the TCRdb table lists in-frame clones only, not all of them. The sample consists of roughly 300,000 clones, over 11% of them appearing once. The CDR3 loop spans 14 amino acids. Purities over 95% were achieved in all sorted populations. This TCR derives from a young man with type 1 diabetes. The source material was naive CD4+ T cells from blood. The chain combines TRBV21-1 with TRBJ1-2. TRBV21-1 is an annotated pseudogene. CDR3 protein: CASEGGAANYGYTF. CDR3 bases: TGTGCCAGCGAGGGAGGGGCGGCTAACTATGGCTACACCTTC.